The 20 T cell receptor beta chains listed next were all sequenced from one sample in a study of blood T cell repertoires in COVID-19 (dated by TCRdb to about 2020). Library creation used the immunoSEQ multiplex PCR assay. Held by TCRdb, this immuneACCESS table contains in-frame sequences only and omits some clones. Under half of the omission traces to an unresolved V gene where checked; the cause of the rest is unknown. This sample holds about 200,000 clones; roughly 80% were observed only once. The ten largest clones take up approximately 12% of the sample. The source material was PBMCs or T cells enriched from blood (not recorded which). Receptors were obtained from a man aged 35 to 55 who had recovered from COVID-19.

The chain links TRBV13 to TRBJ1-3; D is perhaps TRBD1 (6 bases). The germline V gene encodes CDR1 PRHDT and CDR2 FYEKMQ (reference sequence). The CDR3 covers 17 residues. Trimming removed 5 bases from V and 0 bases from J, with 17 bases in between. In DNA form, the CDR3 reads TGTGCCAGCAGCCTAACAGGGAGCCGCCACTCTGGAAACACCATATATTTT. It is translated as CASSLTGSRHSGNTIYF.

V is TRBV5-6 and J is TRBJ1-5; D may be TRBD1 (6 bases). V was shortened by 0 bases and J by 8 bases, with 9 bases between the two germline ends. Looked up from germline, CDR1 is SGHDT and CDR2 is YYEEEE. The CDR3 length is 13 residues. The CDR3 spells CASSLGGGKPQHF. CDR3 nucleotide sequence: TGTGCCAGCAGCTTGGGGGGGGGCAAGCCCCAGCATTTT.

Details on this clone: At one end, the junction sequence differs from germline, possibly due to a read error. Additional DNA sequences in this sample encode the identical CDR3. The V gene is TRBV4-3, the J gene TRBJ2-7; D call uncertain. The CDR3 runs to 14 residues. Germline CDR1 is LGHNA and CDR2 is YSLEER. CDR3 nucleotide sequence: TGCGCCAGCAGCCAAGAGGTGGAGAGCTACGAACAGTACTTC. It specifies CASSQEVESYEQYF.

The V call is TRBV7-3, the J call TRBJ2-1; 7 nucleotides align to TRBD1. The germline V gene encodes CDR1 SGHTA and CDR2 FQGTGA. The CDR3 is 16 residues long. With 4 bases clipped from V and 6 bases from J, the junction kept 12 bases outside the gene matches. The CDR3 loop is CASSSQGLPSGNEQFF. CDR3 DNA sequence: TGTGCCAGCAGCTCACAGGGGCTCCCGAGTGGCAATGAGCAGTTCTTC.

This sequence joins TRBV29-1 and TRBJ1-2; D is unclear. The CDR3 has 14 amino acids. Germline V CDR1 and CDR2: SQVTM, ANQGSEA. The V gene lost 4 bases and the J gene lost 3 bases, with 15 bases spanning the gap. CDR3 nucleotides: TGCAGCGTTGGCCGGCAGACAACCTACTATGGCTACACCTTC. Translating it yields CSVGRQTTYYGYTF.

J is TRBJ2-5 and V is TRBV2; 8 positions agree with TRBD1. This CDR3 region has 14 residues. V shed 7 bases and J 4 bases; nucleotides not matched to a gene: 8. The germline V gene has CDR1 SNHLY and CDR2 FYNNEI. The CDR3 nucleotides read TGTGCCAGCACCGAGCAGGGGGCCATAGAGACCCAGTACTTC. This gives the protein CASTEQGAIETQYF.

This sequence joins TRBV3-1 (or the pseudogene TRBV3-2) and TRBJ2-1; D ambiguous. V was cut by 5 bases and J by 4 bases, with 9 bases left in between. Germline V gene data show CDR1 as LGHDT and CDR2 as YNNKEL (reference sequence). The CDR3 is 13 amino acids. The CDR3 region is CASSDYYYNEQFF. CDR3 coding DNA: TGTGCCAGCAGCGATTACTATTACAATGAGCAGTTCTTC.

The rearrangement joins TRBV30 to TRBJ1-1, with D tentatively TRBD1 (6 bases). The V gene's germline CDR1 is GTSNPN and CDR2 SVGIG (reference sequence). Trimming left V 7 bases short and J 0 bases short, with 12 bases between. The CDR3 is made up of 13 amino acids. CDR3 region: CASDGQMNTEAFF. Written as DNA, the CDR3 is TGTGCCTCGGACGGACAGATGAACACTGAAGCTTTCTTT.

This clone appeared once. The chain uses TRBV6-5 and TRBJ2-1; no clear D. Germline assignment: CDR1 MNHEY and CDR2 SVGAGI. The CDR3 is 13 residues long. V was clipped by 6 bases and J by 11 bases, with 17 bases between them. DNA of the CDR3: TGTGCCAGCAGCCGAACAGACCAGATTCAGCAGTTCTTC. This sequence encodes CASSRTDQIQQFF.

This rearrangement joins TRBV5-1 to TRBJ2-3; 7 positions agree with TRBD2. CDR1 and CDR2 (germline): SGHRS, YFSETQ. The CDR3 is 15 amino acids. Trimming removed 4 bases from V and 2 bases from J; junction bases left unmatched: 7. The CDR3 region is CASSGILADTDTQYF. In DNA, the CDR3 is TGCGCCAGCAGCGGAATTCTAGCGGACACAGATACGCAGTATTTT.

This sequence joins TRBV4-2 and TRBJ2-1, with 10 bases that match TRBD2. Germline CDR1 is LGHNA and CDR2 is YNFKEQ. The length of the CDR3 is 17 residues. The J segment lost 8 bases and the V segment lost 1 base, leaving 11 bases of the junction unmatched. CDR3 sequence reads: CASSQVKASGSWDEQFF. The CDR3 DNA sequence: TGTGCCAGCAGCCAAGTTAAGGCTAGCGGGAGTTGGGATGAGCAGTTCTTC.

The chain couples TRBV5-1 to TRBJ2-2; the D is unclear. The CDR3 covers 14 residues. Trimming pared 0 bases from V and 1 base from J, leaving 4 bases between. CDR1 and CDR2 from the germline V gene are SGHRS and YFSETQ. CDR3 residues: CASSLDLNTGELFF. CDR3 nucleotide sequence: TGCGCCAGCAGCTTGGACTTGAACACCGGGGAGCTGTTTTTT.

CDR3 bases: TGTGCCAGCAGTCGGACAGATACGCAGTATTTT. This gives the protein CASSRTDTQYF. The genes are TRBV6-5 and TRBJ2-3; no definite D call. Germline values: CDR1 MNHEY, CDR2 SVGAGI. Trimming pared 5 bases from V and 3 bases from J, leaving 3 bases between. CDR3 length: 11 amino acids.

DNA of the CDR3: TGTGCCAGCAGCTTAGTCGGGGAGGGGAACACTGAAGCTTTCTTT. Protein sequence: CASSLVGEGNTEAFF. The chain couples TRBV13 to TRBJ1-1; D uncertain. The CDR3 has 15 residues. V was cut by 1 base and J by 1 base, with 10 bases left in between. The V gene's germline CDR1 is PRHDT and CDR2 FYEKMQ (reference sequence).

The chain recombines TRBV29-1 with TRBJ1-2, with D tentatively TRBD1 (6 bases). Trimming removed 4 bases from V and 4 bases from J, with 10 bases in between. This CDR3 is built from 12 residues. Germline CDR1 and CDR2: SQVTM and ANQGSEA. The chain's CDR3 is CSVGQALYGYTF. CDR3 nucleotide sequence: TGCAGCGTTGGACAGGCTCTCTATGGCTACACCTTC.

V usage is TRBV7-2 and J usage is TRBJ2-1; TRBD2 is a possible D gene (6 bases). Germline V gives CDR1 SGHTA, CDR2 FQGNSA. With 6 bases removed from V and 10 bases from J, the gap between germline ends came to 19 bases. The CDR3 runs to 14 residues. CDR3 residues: CASSSTRDSGEQFF. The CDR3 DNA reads TGTGCCAGCAGTTCCACCCGGGACTCGGGGGAGCAGTTCTTC.

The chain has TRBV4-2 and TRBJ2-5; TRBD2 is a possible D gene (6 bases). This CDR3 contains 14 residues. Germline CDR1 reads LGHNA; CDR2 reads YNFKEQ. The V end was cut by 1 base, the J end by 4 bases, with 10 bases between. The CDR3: CASSQGGVRETQYF. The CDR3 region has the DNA TGTGCCAGCAGCCAAGGGGGGGTGAGAGAGACCCAGTACTTC.

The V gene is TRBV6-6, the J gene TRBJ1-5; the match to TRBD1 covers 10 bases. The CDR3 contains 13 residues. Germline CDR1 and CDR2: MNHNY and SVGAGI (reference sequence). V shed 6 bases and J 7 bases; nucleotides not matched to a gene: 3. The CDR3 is CASRGQGWQPQHF. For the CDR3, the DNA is TGTGCCAGCAGGGGACAGGGGTGGCAGCCCCAGCATTTT.

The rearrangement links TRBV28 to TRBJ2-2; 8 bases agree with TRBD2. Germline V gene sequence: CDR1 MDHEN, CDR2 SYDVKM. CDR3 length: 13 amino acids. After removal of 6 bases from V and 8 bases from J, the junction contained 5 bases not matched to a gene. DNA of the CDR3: TGTGCCAGCAGGGGATTAGCGGGAGGGGAGCTGTTTTTT. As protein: CASRGLAGGELFF. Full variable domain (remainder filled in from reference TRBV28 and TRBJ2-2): DVKVTQSSRYLVKRTGEKVFLECVQDMDHENMFWYRQDPGLGLRLIYFSYDVKMKEKGDIPEGYSVSREKKERFSLILESASTNQTSMYLCASRGLAGGELFFGEGSRLTVL.

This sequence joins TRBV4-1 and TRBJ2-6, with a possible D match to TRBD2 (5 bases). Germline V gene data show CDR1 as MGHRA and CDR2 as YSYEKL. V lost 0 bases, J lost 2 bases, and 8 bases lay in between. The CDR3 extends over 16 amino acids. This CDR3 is CASSQESGAGANVLTF. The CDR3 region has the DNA TGCGCCAGCAGCCAAGAGTCCGGGGCTGGGGCCAACGTCCTGACTTTC.